This is a list of T cell receptor beta chains from one sample in a study of shared clonotypes between healthy human individuals. Profiling relied on immunoSEQ multiplex PCR, and the TCRdb table lists in-frame clones only, not all of them. Among millions of clones listed, approximately 94% were seen once. The sample comprised naive CD4+ T cells sorted from blood. All receptors come from a man aged 18 to 29 in good health. Both conserved end residues are part of each CDR3. The D gene is left open where the match is weak. The listing skips clone size in some rows; elsewhere it reads once, few, many or a size class.

NA	TRBV7-2	NA	TRBJ2-7	CASSLGPGYPLW	TGTGCCAGCAGCTTAGGGCCGGGGTACCCTTTGTGG
NA	TRBV2	NA	TRBJ1-3	CASEGDSGNTIYF	TGTGCCAGCGAAGGGGACTCTGGAAACACCATATATTTT
NA	TRBV10-3	NA	TRBJ1-1	CAISELMSGEAFF	TGTGCCATCAGTGAGCTCATGTCGGGTGAAGCTTTCTTT
NA	TRBV7-3	NA	TRBJ1-2	CASSPSRQSTDGYTF	TGTGCCAGCAGCCCTAGTCGACAGTCAACCGATGGCTACACCTTC
NA	TRBV7-3	NA	TRBJ1-3	CASSSSRGNTIYF	TGTGCCAGCAGCTCATCCCGCGGAAACACCATATATTTT
NA	TRBV6-5	NA	TRBJ1-6	CASSWSTYNSPLHF	TGTGCCAGCAGTTGGTCGACCTATAATTCACCCCTCCACTTT
NA	TRBV29-1	NA	TRBJ2-7	CSVTGRTYEQYF	TGCAGCGTCACGGGACGGACCTACGAGCAGTACTTC
NA	TRBV5-1	NA	TRBJ2-7	CASSRDGTFTYEQYF	TGCGCCAGCAGCAGGGACGGGACATTTACCTACGAGCAGTACTTC
once	TRBV29-1	NA	TRBJ1-2	CSVVLSGHNYGYTF	TGCAGCGTTGTTCTCTCGGGACACAACTATGGCTACACCTTC
NA	TRBV10-3	TRBD1	TRBJ1-5	CATGDRRGQPQHF	TGTGCCACTGGGGACAGGCGGGGTCAGCCCCAGCATTTT
NA	TRBV28	NA	TRBJ1-6	CASSLRTGGNSPLHF	TGTGCCAGCAGTTTAAGGACGGGGGGCAACTCACCCCTCCACTTT
NA	TRBV4-1	NA	TRBJ2-7	CASSSLAAYEQYF	TGCGCCAGCAGCTCACTAGCAGCCTACGAGCAGTACTTC
NA	TRBV18	NA	TRBJ1-2	CASSSTANYGYTF	TGTGCCAGCTCGTCGACGGCTAACTATGGCTACACCTTC
once	TRBV30	TRBD1	TRBJ1-4	CAWSARGNEKLFF	TGTGCCTGGAGTGCCAGGGGGAATGAAAAACTGTTTTTT
NA	TRBV10-3	TRBD1	TRBJ1-1	CAISDDRGLKTEAFF	TGTGCCATCAGTGACGACAGGGGCCTTAAGACTGAAGCTTTCTTT
once	TRBV5-6	NA	TRBJ1-5	CASSLAANQPQHF	TGTGCCAGCAGCTTGGCAGCCAATCAGCCCCAGCATTTT
NA	TRBV5-1	NA	TRBJ2-1	CASSFPSKYNEQFF	TGCGCCAGCAGCTTCCCTTCGAAGTACAATGAGCAGTTCTTC
NA	TRBV15	TRBD1	TRBJ1-5	CATSRDRGDWTGTTQPQHF	TGTGCCACCAGCAGAGATAGGGGTGATTGGACAGGGACGACTCAGCCCCAGCATTTT
NA	TRBV28	TRBD1	TRBJ1-1	CASSPRRDRGYTEAFF	TGTGCCAGCAGTCCCCGCCGGGACAGAGGATACACTGAAGCTTTCTTT
NA	TRBV5-6	NA	TRBJ2-3	CASSLGPLFTDTQYF	TGTGCCAGCAGCTTGGGACCCCTATTCACAGATACGCAGTATTTT
NA	TRBV5-1	NA	TRBJ1-5	CASSLGDNSNQPQHF	TGCGCCAGCAGCTTGGGTGACAACAGCAATCAGCCCCAGCATTTT
NA	TRBV5-1	NA	TRBJ1-6	CASSLSSGLVGYNSPLHF	TGCGCCAGCAGCTTGAGTTCAGGACTGGTCGGATATAATTCACCCCTCCACTTT
NA	TRBV11-3	NA	TRBJ2-1	CASSLEGNEQFF	TGTGCCAGCAGCTTAGAGGGCAATGAGCAGTTCTTC
NA	TRBV2	NA	TRBJ2-7	CASRALPEQYF	TGTGCCAGCAGGGCCCTACCCGAGCAGTACTTC
NA	TRBV27	NA	TRBJ1-5	CASSWTAGPQPQHF	TGTGCCAGCAGTTGGACAGCCGGGCCTCAGCCCCAGCATTTT
NA	TRBV19	TRBD1	TRBJ1-5	CASSDRQGAPFNQPQHF	TGTGCCAGTAGTGATCGACAGGGGGCCCCCTTCAATCAGCCCCAGCATTTT
NA	TRBV4-1	NA	TRBJ2-5	CASSQVPAGQEGTQYF	TGCGCCAGCAGCCAAGTCCCCGCCGGACAGGAGGGGACCCAGTACTTC
NA	TRBV10-2	NA	TRBJ2-7	CASSDFNRGATYEQYF	TGCGCCAGCAGTGACTTTAATCGGGGGGCGACCTACGAGCAGTACTTC
NA	TRBV2	TRBD1	TRBJ2-5	CASTEQGTQETQYF	TGTGCCAGCACAGAACAGGGGACCCAAGAGACCCAGTACTTC
NA	TRBV6-1	TRBD1	TRBJ2-7	CATTGGPSSYEQYF	TGTGCCACAACAGGGGGCCCTAGCTCCTACGAGCAGTACTTC
once	TRBV2	NA	TRBJ2-5	CASSRESGETQYF	TGTGCCAGCAGCAGGGAATCGGGAGAGACCCAGTACTTC
NA	TRBV18	NA	TRBJ1-3	CASSPPLGIGHGNTIYF	TGTGCCAGCTCACCACCCCTTGGGATCGGGCACGGAAACACCATATATTTT
NA	TRBV5-6	TRBD1	TRBJ1-2	CASSLDRGSYGYTF	TGTGCCAGCAGCTTGGACAGGGGTAGCTATGGCTACACCTTC
NA	TRBV9	NA	TRBJ2-3	CASSVEPGTDTQYF	TGTGCCAGCAGCGTAGAACCGGGAACGGATACGCAGTATTTT
NA	TRBV5-4	NA	TRBJ2-3	CASSPALGRGTDTQYF	TGTGCCAGCAGCCCCGCCTTGGGGCGGGGTACAGATACGCAGTATTTT
NA	TRBV6-5	TRBD1	TRBJ2-5	CASSVDRGETQYF	TGTGCCAGCAGTGTGGACAGGGGGGAGACCCAGTACTTC
NA	TRBV6-5	NA	TRBJ1-1	CASKLQGMNTEAFF	TGTGCCAGCAAACTACAGGGCATGAACACTGAAGCTTTCTTT
NA	TRBV30	TRBD1	TRBJ2-5	CAWTRTGGRETQYF	TGTGCCTGGACTCGGACAGGGGGTAGGGAGACCCAGTACTTC
NA	TRBV5-1	TRBD2	TRBJ2-1	CASSSLAGEFYNEQFF	TGCGCCAGCAGCTCACTAGCGGGGGAATTCTACAATGAGCAGTTCTTC
NA	TRBV7-8	NA	TRBJ2-5	CASSLELGETQYF	TGTGCCAGCAGCTTAGAGCTTGGAGAGACCCAGTACTTC
NA	TRBV10-3	NA	TRBJ2-3	CAISLEADTQYF	TGTGCCATCAGTCTAGAGGCAGATACGCAGTATTTT
NA	TRBV4-3	TRBD1	TRBJ1-5	CASSQGPPGQGGNQPQHF	TGCGCCAGCAGCCAAGGGCCTCCGGGACAGGGGGGCAATCAGCCCCAGCATTTT
NA	TRBV27	TRBD1	TRBJ2-3	CASSMAGGAGTDTQYF	TGTGCCAGCAGTATGGCAGGGGGCGCGGGCACAGATACGCAGTATTTT
few	TRBV19	NA	TRBJ1-3	CASSIEGALSGGSIYF	TGTGCCAGTAGTATAGAAGGCGCACTCTCCGGTGGGTCCATATATTTT
NA	TRBV30	NA	TRBJ1-2	CAWTGEDYGYTF	TGTGCCTGGACAGGGGAGGACTATGGCTACACCTTC
NA	TRBV5-6	NA	TRBJ2-5	CASSLSQTVETQYF	TGTGCCAGCAGCTTGTCCCAGACGGTCGAGACCCAGTACTTC
once	TRBV5-4	NA	TRBJ1-4	CASSFWGAGTNEKLFF	TGTGCCAGCAGCTTTTGGGGCGCTGGGACTAATGAAAAACTGTTTTTT
NA	TRBV9	NA	TRBJ2-7	CASSRGSDGYEQYF	TGTGCCAGCTCGAGGGGGTCTGATGGGTACGAGCAGTACTTC
NA	TRBV5-1	TRBD1	TRBJ1-6	CASSFGQAPNSPLHF	TGCGCCAGCAGCTTCGGACAGGCCCCCAATTCACCCCTCCACTTT
once	TRBV6-6	NA	TRBJ2-7	CASSYGGGGYEQYF	TGTGCCAGCAGTTACGGAGGTGGAGGCTACGAGCAGTACTTC
NA	TRBV6-6	TRBD1	TRBJ2-1	CASRPGTGFRDEQFF	TGTGCCAGCAGACCCGGGACAGGGTTTCGAGATGAGCAGTTCTTC
NA	TRBV28	TRBD1	TRBJ1-3	CASSKRRTGVVYTIYF	TGTGCCAGCAGTAAACGTCGGACAGGGGTTGTGTACACCATATATTTT
NA	TRBV6-1	NA	TRBJ1-1	CASSPDPRGNTEAFF	TGTGCCAGCAGTCCAGACCCCAGGGGAAACACTGAAGCTTTCTTT